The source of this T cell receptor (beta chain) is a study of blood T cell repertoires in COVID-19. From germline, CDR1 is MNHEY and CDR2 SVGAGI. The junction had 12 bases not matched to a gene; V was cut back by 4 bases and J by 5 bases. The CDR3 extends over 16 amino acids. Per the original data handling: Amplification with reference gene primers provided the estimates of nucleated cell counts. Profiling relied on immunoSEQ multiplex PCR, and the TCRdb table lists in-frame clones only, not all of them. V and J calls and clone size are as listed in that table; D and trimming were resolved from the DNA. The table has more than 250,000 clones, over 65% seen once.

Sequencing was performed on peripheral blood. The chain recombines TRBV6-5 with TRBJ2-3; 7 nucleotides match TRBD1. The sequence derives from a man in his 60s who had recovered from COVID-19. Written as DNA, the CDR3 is TGTGCCAGCAGTTCCGACAGGGCCGAGTCGCGAGATACGCAGTATTTT. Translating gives CASSSDRAESRDTQYF.